This TCR beta chain was found in a study of beta chain features in type 1 diabetes. Study-level findings and limits: For type 1 diabetes patients, VDJ junctions showed fewer insertions and more deletions. People with Type 1 diabetes carried modestly yet significantly shorter TCRB CDR3s in all four CD4+ subsets.

CD45RO/CCR7/CD25/CD127/CD95/CD27 sorting isolated CD4+ naive, central memory, regulatory and stem cell-like memory cells. Points on this clone: Its antigen is as yet unknown.

The CDR3 totals 16 residues. Losses at the gene ends were 1 base for V and 8 bases for J; bases not matched to a gene: 5. Germline CDR1 LGHNA, CDR2 YSLEER. The entirety of the isolated RNA underwent reverse transcription, so expressed TCRB transcripts were sequenced. Here immunoSEQ multiplex PCR was the method, and the copy in TCRdb shows in-frame clones only, minus some. Among roughly 150,000 clones, 63% were seen once, and the ten largest hold about 0.089%. Sequencing was performed on naive CD4+ T cells from blood. The TCR originated in a man aged 30 to 39 with type 1 diabetes. The rearrangement joins TRBV4-3 to TRBJ1-6; TRBD1 matches 10 bases. DNA for the CDR3: TGCGCCAGCAGCCAAGCGACAGGGGGCCTAGATTCACCCCTCCACTTT. Translating gives CASSQATGGLDSPLHF.